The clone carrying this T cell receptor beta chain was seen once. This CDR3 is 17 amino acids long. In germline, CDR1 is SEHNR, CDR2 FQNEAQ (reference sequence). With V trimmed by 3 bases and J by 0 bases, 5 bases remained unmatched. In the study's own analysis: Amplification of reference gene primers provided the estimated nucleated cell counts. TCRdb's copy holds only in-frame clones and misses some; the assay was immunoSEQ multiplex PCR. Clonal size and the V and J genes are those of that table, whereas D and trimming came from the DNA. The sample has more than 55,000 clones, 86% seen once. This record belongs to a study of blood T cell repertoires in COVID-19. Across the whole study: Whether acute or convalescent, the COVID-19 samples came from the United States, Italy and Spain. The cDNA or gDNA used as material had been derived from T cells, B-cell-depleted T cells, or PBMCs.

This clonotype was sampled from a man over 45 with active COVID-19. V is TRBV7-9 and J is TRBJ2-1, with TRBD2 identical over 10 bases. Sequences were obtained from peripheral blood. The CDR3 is CASSFPPSGSSYNEQFF. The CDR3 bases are TGTGCCAGCAGCTTCCCTCCTAGCGGGAGCTCCTACAATGAGCAGTTCTTC.